Presented here are 22 T cell receptor beta chains from one specimen sequenced in a study of blood T cell repertoires in COVID-19. TCRdb keeps only in-frame clones here, not all; method: immunoSEQ multiplex PCR. The sample carries 470,000 or so clones, nearly 90% recorded once. The sample was PBMCs or T cells enriched from blood (not recorded which). The receptors derive from a woman under 30 with acute COVID-19.

V usage is TRBV4-3 and J usage is TRBJ1-6; 8 bases align to TRBD1. The length of the CDR3 is 15 residues. Unmatched junction bases numbered 4, after V lost 3 bases and J lost 6 bases. CDR1 and CDR2 (germline): LGHNA, YSLEER. The CDR3: CASSHGQGPNSPLHF. DNA for the CDR3: TGCGCCAGCAGCCACGGACAGGGCCCTAATTCACCCCTCCACTTT.

This chain uses TRBV5-1 with TRBJ2-5, with D possibly matching TRBD2 (5 bases). Germline values: CDR1 SGHRS, CDR2 YFSETQ. V lost 2 bases and J 4 bases, leaving 12 bases between the germline ends. This CDR3 is 14 amino acids long. The CDR3 DNA reads as TGCGCCAGCAGCTTAAGTGGAGGAGTAGAGACCCAGTACTTC. This translates into CASSLSGGVETQYF.

The V gene is TRBV5-5, the J gene TRBJ2-3; tentatively, D is TRBD2 (5 bases). V gave up 3 bases and J gave up 3 bases, with 17 bases separating them. Germline CDR1 is SGHKS and CDR2 is YYEKEE (reference sequence). CDR3 length equals 16 residues. The chain's CDR3 is CASSSSIARNTDTQYF. CDR3 DNA: TGTGCCAGCAGCTCCTCTATAGCGAGGAATACAGATACGCAGTATTTT.

The chain employs TRBV4-3 and TRBJ2-5; 7 nucleotides agree with TRBD2. CDR3 size: 16 residues. Unmatched junction bases numbered 6, after V lost 2 bases and J lost 0 bases. Per germline, CDR1 LGHNA and CDR2 YSLEER. CDR3 in amino acids: CASSQIGLADQETQYF. The CDR3 DNA follows: TGCGCCAGCAGCCAAATCGGGCTAGCGGACCAAGAGACCCAGTACTTC.

CDR3 region: CASSSDRGETPLHF. The CDR3 DNA follows: TGCGCCAGCAGCTCCGACAGGGGGGAGACACCCCTCCACTTT. The chain links TRBV5-1 to TRBJ1-6; 9 positions match TRBD1. After removal of 3 bases from V and 11 bases from J, the junction contained 6 bases not matched to a gene. The CDR3 covers 14 residues. The germline gives CDR1 SGHRS, CDR2 YFSETQ.

V usage is TRBV7-2 and J usage is TRBJ2-7; D is undetermined. The germline V gene encodes CDR1 SGHTA and CDR2 FQGNSA. Trimming pared 3 bases from V and 4 bases from J, leaving 10 bases between. The CDR3 runs to 13 residues. The CDR3 DNA sequence: TGTGCCAGCAGCTTGGGTAGCATGTACGAGCAGTACTTC. Translation: CASSLGSMYEQYF.

This clone was counted a few times. V is TRBV7-9 and J is TRBJ1-6; 7 bases map to TRBD1. V lost 5 bases and J lost 9; bases outside the gene matches: 7. The length of the CDR3 is 14 residues. Looked up from germline, CDR1 is SEHNR and CDR2 is FQNEAQ (reference sequence). CDR3 sequence (DNA): TGTGCCAGCAGCAAACAGGGGAGCGGTTCACCCCTCCACTTT. Its translation is CASSKQGSGSPLHF.

This sequence joins TRBV9 and TRBJ2-2; weak D call: TRBD2 (5 bases). V was cut by 2 bases and J by 5 bases, with 10 bases left in between. CDR1 is SGDLS, CDR2 YYNGEE, per germline. The CDR3 is made up of 14 amino acids. CDR3 amino acids: CASSVSGITGELFF. DNA for the CDR3: TGTGCCAGCAGCGTTTCGGGGATAACCGGGGAGCTGTTTTTT.

Comments on this clone: The same CDR3 is also encoded by other DNA sequences in this sample. The chain couples TRBV27 to TRBJ1-2, with 7 bases matching TRBD1. This CDR3 is 12 amino acids long. The trim removed 5 bases at V and 6 bases at J, leaving 3 bases unmatched. CDR1 is MNHEY, CDR2 SMNVEV, per germline (reference sequence). CDR3 DNA sequence: TGTGCCAGCAGTCTCACAGGGGATGGCTACACCTTC. Translating it yields CASSLTGDGYTF.

This clone has only one observation. The V gene is TRBV4-1, the J gene TRBJ1-6; D gene ambiguous. V was cut by 6 bases and J by 6 bases, with 18 bases left in between. The CDR3 is 16 amino acids. The germline V gene has CDR1 MGHRA and CDR2 YSYEKL. This CDR3 is CASSPRSVMSNSPLHF. DNA of the CDR3: TGCGCCAGCAGTCCTCGTTCCGTTATGAGTAATTCACCCCTCCACTTT.

The chain has TRBV11-2 and TRBJ2-1; 9 bases agree with TRBD1. V lost 7 bases, J lost 6 bases, and 7 bases stayed unmatched. CDR1 and CDR2 from the germline V gene are SGHAT and FQNNGV. CDR3 length: 14 amino acids. The CDR3 here is CASKGQGRVNEQFF. DNA for the CDR3: TGTGCCAGCAAGGGACAGGGAAGGGTCAATGAGCAGTTCTTC.

The chain uses TRBV7-9 and TRBJ2-2; no clear D gene. V was trimmed by 1 base and J by 9 bases, leaving 6 bases between them. This CDR3 has 12 amino acids. Looked up from germline, CDR1 is SEHNR and CDR2 is FQNEAQ (reference sequence). The CDR3 region has the DNA TGTGCCAGCAGCTTAGGGGCGTGGGAGCTGTTTTTT. Translated, it gives CASSLGAWELFF.

The chain carries TRBV5-1 and TRBJ1-1, with TRBD1 matching over 8 bases. CDR1 and CDR2 (germline): SGHRS, YFSETQ. After removal of 6 bases from V and 0 bases from J, the junction contained 4 bases not matched to a gene. CDR3 size: 14 residues. The CDR3 loop is CASKGQALNTEAFF. The DNA of the CDR3 is TGCGCCAGCAAGGGACAGGCCCTGAACACTGAAGCTTTCTTT.

The chain uses TRBV12-3 or TRBV12-4 and TRBJ1-1; TRBD1 might be the D (5 bases). The V and J ends lost 2 bases and 10 bases respectively, with 14 bases between them. The CDR3 loop spans 13 amino acids. The CDR3 nucleotides read TGTGCCAGCAGTTTACGGGGGGGTTTACGAGCTTTCTTT. It translates to CASSLRGGLRAFF.

V usage is TRBV3-1 (or the pseudogene TRBV3-2) and J usage is TRBJ2-1, with TRBD2 identical over 8 bases. The CDR3 contains 16 residues. After removal of 0 bases from V and 6 bases from J, the junction contained 7 bases not matched to a gene. The germline CDR1 and CDR2 sequences are LGHDT and YNNKEL (reference sequence). As DNA, the CDR3 is TGTGCCAGCAGCCAAGATGAGCGGGGGTGGGGCAATGAGCAGTTCTTC. Translation gives CASSQDERGWGNEQFF.

The gene calls are TRBV18 and TRBJ2-5, with TRBD2 matching 10 bases. Germline V gene data show CDR1 as KGHSH and CDR2 as LQKENI. CDR3 length equals 15 residues. V lost 3 bases and J lost 4; bases outside the gene matches: 5. The CDR3, as DNA: TGTGCCAGCTCACCTCCGGGACTAGCGTTAGAGACCCAGTACTTC. This translates into CASSPPGLALETQYF.

CDR3 nucleotides: TGTGCCAGCAAGTCGCAGGGGGCCCGGGGAGGCTACACCTTC. It is translated as CASKSQGARGGYTF. This chain connects TRBV25-1 to TRBJ1-2; 8 bases map to TRBD1. Per the germline V gene, CDR1 is MGHDK and CDR2 is SYGVNS. This CDR3 comprises 14 residues. Trimming removed 7 bases from V and 8 bases from J; junction bases left unmatched: 12.

J is TRBJ2-7 and V is TRBV5-1, with 13 bases fitting TRBD2. V gave up 1 base and J gave up 6 bases; unmatched junction bases: 4. CDR1 is SGHRS and CDR2 is YFSETQ in the germline V gene. The CDR3 is made up of 15 amino acids. The CDR3 nucleotides are TGCGCCAGCAGCTTGAGGACTAGCGGGAGTGGCGAGCAGTACTTC. It specifies CASSLRTSGSGEQYF.

The rearrangement uses TRBV7-6 and TRBJ2-3; a weak D match, TRBD1 (6 bases). This CDR3 has 20 amino acids. Per the germline V gene, CDR1 is SGHVS and CDR2 is FNYEAQ. The V gene lost 3 bases and the J gene lost 2 bases, with 27 bases spanning the gap. The CDR3 DNA reads as TGTGCCAGCAGCTTTACACCACGGGACACCCGGGCCCCGTCCACAGATACGCAGTATTTT. Its translation: CASSFTPRDTRAPSTDTQYF.

The chain joins TRBV5-1 to TRBJ1-5; 7 nucleotides line up with TRBD1. Germline CDR1 and CDR2: SGHRS and YFSETQ. This CDR3 is built from 16 residues. The trim removed 0 bases at V and 6 bases at J, leaving 9 bases unmatched. CDR3 DNA: TGCGCCAGCAGCTTGGCCGGGAAGGGGGCTAGTCAGCCCCAGCATTTT. This gives the protein CASSLAGKGASQPQHF.

V gene TRBV14 combines with J gene TRBJ2-3; TRBD2 matches at 11 bases. CDR1 is SGHDN and CDR2 is FVKESK in the germline V gene. The CDR3 spans 16 residues. Germline trimming cut 1 base from V and 0 bases from J; bases unmatched to any gene: 0. CDR3 sequence: CASSQGTSGSTDTQYF. The DNA for the CDR3 is TGTGCCAGCAGCCAAGGGACTAGCGGGAGCACAGATACGCAGTATTTT. Using reference TRBV14 and TRBJ2-3 for the parts outside the CDR3, the full variable domain is EAGVTQFPSHSVIEKGQTVTLRCDPISGHDNLYWYRRVMGKEIKFLLHFVKESKQDESGMPNNRFLAERTGGTYSTLKVQPAELEDSGVYFCASSQGTSGSTDTQYFGPGTRLTVL.

CDR3 bases: TGCGCCAGCAGCTTGGTAACTAGCGGGAGGGCCGGGAATGAGCAGTTCTTC. Its protein is CASSLVTSGRAGNEQFF. The chain joins TRBV5-1 to TRBJ2-1; TRBD2 matches at 13 bases. Germline trimming cut 0 bases from V and 7 bases from J; bases unmatched to any gene: 7. There are 17 residues in the CDR3. Germline V CDR1 and CDR2: SGHRS, YFSETQ.